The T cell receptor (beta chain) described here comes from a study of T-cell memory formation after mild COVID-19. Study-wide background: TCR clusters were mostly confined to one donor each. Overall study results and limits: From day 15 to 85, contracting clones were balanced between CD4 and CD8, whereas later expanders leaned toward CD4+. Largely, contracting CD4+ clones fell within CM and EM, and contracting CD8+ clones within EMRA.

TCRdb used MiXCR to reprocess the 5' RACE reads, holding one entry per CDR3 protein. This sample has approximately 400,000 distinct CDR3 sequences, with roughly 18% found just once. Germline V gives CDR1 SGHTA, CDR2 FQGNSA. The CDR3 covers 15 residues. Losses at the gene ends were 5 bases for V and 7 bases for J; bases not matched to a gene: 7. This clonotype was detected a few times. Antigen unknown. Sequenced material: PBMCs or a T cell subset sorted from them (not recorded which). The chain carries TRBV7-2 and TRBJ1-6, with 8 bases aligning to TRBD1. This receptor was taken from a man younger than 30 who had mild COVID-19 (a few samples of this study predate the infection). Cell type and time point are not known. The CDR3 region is CASSPGGAGNSPLHF. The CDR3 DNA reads TGTGCCAGCAGCCCAGGGGGCGCGGGAAATTCACCCCTCCACTTT.